The rows below give T cell receptor beta chains drawn from one sample of a study of Ad26.COV2.S vaccination and SARS-CoV-2 variants. Generated by immunoSEQ multiplex PCR, the TCRdb table keeps only in-frame clones and is missing some. The data contain around 500,000 clones, 89% of them seen just once; the ten biggest clones take up 1.5% to 2%. The sequences come from peripheral blood, collected in a trial of Ad26.COV2.S vaccine versus placebo. These receptors all come from a person between 18 and 59 years old who received the Ad26.COV2.S COVID-19 vaccine or a placebo. Each CDR3 is given with its conserved first and last residue. A D gene is named only where the DNA matches it firmly. Not all rows give a size; the values are once, few, many and, for expanded clones, a class.

v_call,d_call,clone_size,j_call,cdr3_nt,cdr3_aa
TRBV10-3,NA,NA,TRBJ1-1,TGTGCCATCAGTGAGGGATTGGCCTTTAACACTGAAGCTTTCTTT,CAISEGLAFNTEAFF
TRBV18,NA,once,TRBJ2-2,TGTGCCAGCTCACCTACCCTCTACACCGGGGAGCTGTTTTTT,CASSPTLYTGELFF
TRBV11-2,NA,NA,TRBJ2-4,TGTGCCAGCGGAAGTGAGGGAAACATTCAGTACTTC,CASGSEGNIQYF
TRBV5-1,NA,NA,TRBJ2-5,TGCGCCAGCAGCCGTAACCCTAGTGAGGAGACCCAGTACTTC,CASSRNPSEETQYF
TRBV7-9,NA,NA,TRBJ2-7,TGTGCCAGCAGCTTATCCCCCTACGAGCAGTACTTC,CASSLSPYEQYF
TRBV19,NA,once,TRBJ2-5,TGTGCCAGCACACTCGGGGTGGGACACGGAGAGACCCAGTACTTC,CASTLGVGHGETQYF
TRBV29-1,NA,NA,TRBJ2-7,TGCAGCGTTGACACCAACACCGGGCCCGCCTACGAGCAGTACTTC,CSVDTNTGPAYEQYF
TRBV12-3/TRBV12-4,NA,NA,TRBJ1-5,TGTGCCAGCGCCGAGTTCGGGCCCCAGCATTTT,CASAEFGPQHF
TRBV5-6,TRBD1,few,TRBJ1-2,TGTGCCAGCAGCCCCCGGGACAGGGACTCCTATGGCTACACCTTC,CASSPRDRDSYGYTF
TRBV19,TRBD2,NA,TRBJ2-7,TGTGCCAGTAGCGGACTAGCGGGAGTGAAGTCCTACGAGCAGTACTTC,CASSGLAGVKSYEQYF
TRBV10-2,NA,NA,TRBJ1-5,TGCGCCAGCAAAGACAGCTATAATCAGCCCCAGCATTTT,CASKDSYNQPQHF
TRBV7-9,TRBD2,once,TRBJ2-5,TGTGCCAGCAGCTTAGCGTGGTCTAGCGGGGGCCAAGAGACCCAGTACTTC,CASSLAWSSGGQETQYF
TRBV7-3,NA,NA,TRBJ1-1,TGTGCCAGCAGCACACGACAAAACACTGAAGCTTTCTTT,CASSTRQNTEAFF
TRBV7-2,NA,NA,TRBJ1-2,TGTGCCAGCAGTCCTCCCAGGGCACGGGCCGGCTACACCTTC,CASSPPRARAGYTF
TRBV5-1,NA,NA,TRBJ2-7,TGCGCCAGCAGCGACCGAACCGGGACCACCTACGAGCAGTACTTC,CASSDRTGTTYEQYF
TRBV20-1,NA,NA,TRBJ2-1,TGCAGTGCTACCACAGGTCGGGAGCAGTTCTTC,CSATTGREQFF
TRBV12-3/TRBV12-4,NA,NA,TRBJ1-3,TGTGCCAGCCCAGGCGGGCCTGGAAACACCATATATTTT,CASPGGPGNTIYF
TRBV15,TRBD1,NA,TRBJ1-2,TGTGCCACCAGCGCGGACAGGGGGACCTATGGCTACACCTTC,CATSADRGTYGYTF
TRBV19,TRBD1,once,TRBJ2-5,TGTGCCAGTAGTACCGGGACAGGTCTAGAGACCCAGTACTTC,CASSTGTGLETQYF
TRBV6-5,NA,NA,TRBJ1-5,TGTGCCAGCAGCCTAAGGGTGAGCAATCAGCCCCAGCATTTT,CASSLRVSNQPQHF
TRBV7-9,TRBD1,NA,TRBJ2-7,TGTGCCAGCAGCTCCAGGACAGGGGCCCACGAGCAGTACTTC,CASSSRTGAHEQYF
TRBV6-2/TRBV6-3,NA,NA,TRBJ2-3,TGTGCCAGCAGTCGGACGGAGGGCACAGATACGCAGTATTTT,CASSRTEGTDTQYF
TRBV6-5,TRBD1,NA,TRBJ2-3,TGTGCCAGCAGGGGGACAGTTAGCACAGATACGCAGTATTTT,CASRGTVSTDTQYF
TRBV19,NA,NA,TRBJ2-1,TGTGCCAGTAGTCTTCGGACTACCCTCTACTACAATGAGCAGTTCTTC,CASSLRTTLYYNEQFF
TRBV19,TRBD1,NA,TRBJ1-6,TGTGCCAGTAGCAAATGGGGACAGGGTGATTCACCCCTCCACTTT,CASSKWGQGDSPLHF
TRBV13,TRBD2,NA,TRBJ2-3,TGTGCCAGCAGCCCCACGACTAGCGGCAGCACAGATACGCAGTATTTT,CASSPTTSGSTDTQYF
TRBV27,TRBD1,NA,TRBJ2-7,TGTGCCAGCAGTTTGGGACAGAGCTCCTACGAGCAGTACTTC,CASSLGQSSYEQYF
TRBV24-1,TRBD2,NA,TRBJ2-5,TGTGCCACCAGTGAACGCGGGGGGGGCAAGGAGACCCAGTACTTC,CATSERGGGKETQYF
TRBV19,NA,NA,TRBJ2-1,TGTGCCAGTAGAACACAGACTAGTCCGGAGCTTGAGCAGTTCTTC,CASRTQTSPELEQFF
TRBV13,NA,NA,TRBJ1-1,TGTGCCAGCAGCTTCACCACAACAGACCGTCACACTGAAGCTTTCTTT,CASSFTTTDRHTEAFF
TRBV12-3/TRBV12-4,NA,NA,TRBJ1-4,TGTGCCAGCAGTAGGGGTAATGAAAAACTGTTTTTT,CASSRGNEKLFF
TRBV4-2,NA,NA,TRBJ2-3,TGTGCCAGCAGCCAAGATGGGGCAGTCGGCACAGATACGCAGTATTTT,CASSQDGAVGTDTQYF
TRBV5-1,NA,NA,TRBJ2-1,TGCGCCAGCAGCTTGGAGCCATTTGAGCAGTTCTTC,CASSLEPFEQFF
TRBV20-1,TRBD2,once,TRBJ2-1,TGCAGTGCTAGTCACGGGACTAGCGGGAAATACAATGAGCAGTTCTTC,CSASHGTSGKYNEQFF
TRBV7-9,NA,NA,TRBJ1-1,TGTGCCAGCAAGGGGAACACTGAAGCTTTCTTT,CASKGNTEAFF
TRBV27,NA,NA,TRBJ1-5,TGTGCCAGCAGTTTAAAGGGGGGTCAGCCCCAGCATTTT,CASSLKGGQPQHF
TRBV28,NA,NA,TRBJ1-5,TGTGCCAGCAGGAACAACAGGGTTCAGCCCCAGCATTTT,CASRNNRVQPQHF
TRBV18,TRBD1,NA,TRBJ1-4,TGTGCCAGCTCAACCACTACAGGGGCAACTAATGAAAAACTGTTTTTT,CASSTTTGATNEKLFF
TRBV5-6,NA,once,TRBJ2-3,TGTGCCAGCAGCTTAAGGAAGGAGGGGATAGCTAGCACAGATACGCAGTATTTT,CASSLRKEGIASTDTQYF
TRBV7-7,TRBD1,NA,TRBJ2-5,TGTGCTAGCAGCTTAGGGACAGGGGGCCCAGAGACCCAGTACTTC,CASSLGTGGPETQYF